A single sample is the source of the 17 T cell receptor beta chains below, sequenced in a study of blood T cell repertoires in COVID-19 (dated by TCRdb to about 2020). To prepare the library, the immunoSEQ multiplex PCR assay was applied. TCRdb carries this immuneACCESS record with in-frame sequences only. Its versions omit some clonotypes, under half of them owing to an unresolved V gene in the studies checked, with the rest unexplained. A total of hundreds of thousands of clones appear in this sample, about nine tenths of them only once. Together, the top ten hold about 2.2% of the sample. The sequenced material came from peripheral blood. The receptors come from a woman between 45 and 60 years old who had recovered from COVID-19.

Written as DNA, the CDR3 is TGCAGCGTTGAAGCAGAGCGGGGACTCCACTACGAGCAGTACTTC. Its protein product is CSVEAERGLHYEQYF. The chain employs TRBV29-1 and TRBJ2-7; the match to TRBD2 covers 7 bases. This CDR3 region has 15 residues. The trim removed 1 base at V and 3 bases at J, leaving 9 bases unmatched. From germline, CDR1 is SQVTM and CDR2 ANQGSEA.

This clone has a count of ten or more. The rearrangement uses TRBV20-1 and TRBJ2-7; D is undetermined. From germline, CDR1 is DFQATT and CDR2 SNEGSKA (reference sequence). V lost 6 bases and J lost 3, with 9 bases in between. CDR3 length: 11 amino acids. CDR3 coding DNA: TGCAGTGCCCAATCGGGCTACGAGCAGTACTTC. Amino acid sequence: CSAQSGYEQYF.

V gene TRBV19 combines with J gene TRBJ1-2, with a weak D call TRBD1 (6 bases). The CDR3 has 16 amino acids. Germline loops: CDR1 LNHDA, CDR2 SQIVND (reference sequence). With 5 bases removed from V and 4 bases from J, the gap between germline ends came to 20 bases. The CDR3 protein is CASSAIQGENSYGYTF. DNA for the CDR3: TGTGCCAGTAGTGCCATACAGGGTGAGAATTCCTATGGCTACACCTTC.

This clone has only one observation. The chain recombines TRBV10-2 with TRBJ1-2; maybe TRBD1 (5 bases). Germline CDR1 reads WSHSY; CDR2 reads SAAADI. V was cut by 8 bases and J by 2 bases, with 9 bases left in between. The CDR3 sequence is 12 residues long. Here the CDR3 DNA reads TGCGCCAGCGCGGGGGAAAACTATGGCTACACCTTC. This gives the protein CASAGENYGYTF.

The rearrangement links TRBV10-3 to TRBJ2-1, with 7 bases matching TRBD1. The ends lost 4 bases at V and 5 bases at J; junction bases unmatched: 5. The CDR3 length is 14 residues. In germline, CDR1 is ENHRY, CDR2 SYGVKD. CDR3 amino acids: CAISAGTANNEQFF. The CDR3 nucleotides are TGTGCCATCAGTGCCGGGACAGCCAACAATGAGCAGTTCTTC.

V gene TRBV10-1 combines with J gene TRBJ2-5; weak D call: TRBD1 (6 bases). The CDR3 has 17 residues. V lost 7 bases and J 3 bases, leaving 24 bases between the germline ends. Germline lookup yields CDR1 WNHNN and CDR2 SYGVQD (reference sequence). CDR3 in amino acids: CASIGIEGSGDKETQYF. Written as DNA, the CDR3 is TGCGCCAGCATAGGCATTGAGGGGTCTGGGGACAAAGAGACCCAGTACTTC.

The rearrangement uses TRBV9 and TRBJ1-1, with D perhaps TRBD1 (5 bases). CDR3 length equals 14 residues. The germline gives CDR1 SGDLS, CDR2 YYNGEE. The V end was cut by 3 bases, the J end by 5 bases, with 14 bases between. CDR3 nucleotide sequence: TGTGCCAGCAGCGAGGGGAACAGCGTAACTGAAGCTTTCTTT. Translated: CASSEGNSVTEAFF.

This clone was seen only a few times. The J gene is TRBJ1-1, the V gene TRBV6-5, with TRBD1 as a possible D gene (5 bases). This CDR3 spans 12 amino acids. From germline, CDR1 is MNHEY and CDR2 SVGAGI. Between the trimmed V and J ends, which lost 2 bases and 9 bases, there was a span of 10 bases. The CDR3 region is CASSYKAGKAFF. The CDR3 DNA follows: TGTGCCAGCAGTTACAAGGCAGGGAAAGCTTTCTTT.

The J gene is TRBJ2-7, the V gene TRBV7-9, with 9 bases identical to TRBD1. Trimming cost V 4 bases and J 5 bases; bases outside gene matches: 6. CDR3 size: 14 residues. CDR1 is SEHNR and CDR2 is FQNEAQ in the germline V gene (reference sequence). The CDR3 loop reads CASSSDRGSHEQYF. CDR3 DNA: TGTGCCAGCAGCTCGGACAGGGGTTCCCACGAGCAGTACTTC.

The J gene is TRBJ2-5, the V gene TRBV5-6, with D possibly TRBD1 on 5 matching bases. V was trimmed by 0 bases and J by 5 bases, leaving 8 bases between them. Germline CDR1 and CDR2: SGHDT and YYEEEE. The CDR3 loop spans 13 amino acids. CDR3 sequence: CASSLDRRETQYF. DNA of the CDR3: TGTGCCAGCAGCTTGGACAGGCGGGAGACCCAGTACTTC.

The V gene is TRBV12-3 or TRBV12-4, the J gene TRBJ1-2; D not certain. CDR3 length: 13 residues. V was pared by 3 bases and J by 2 bases, with 7 bases between. The CDR3 nucleotides are TGTGCCAGCAGTTTGGGCGCGAACTATGGCTACACCTTC. Encoded protein: CASSLGANYGYTF.

The chain carries TRBV5-1 and TRBJ1-1, with TRBD1 as a possible D gene (6 bases). Germline assignment: CDR1 SGHRS and CDR2 YFSETQ. This CDR3 has 15 residues. The V and J ends lost 6 bases and 2 bases respectively, with 17 bases between them. CDR3 nucleotide sequence: TGCGCCAGCACGTACACAGGGCCTGGAAACACTGAAGCTTTCTTT. It specifies CASTYTGPGNTEAFF.

This chain connects TRBV9 to TRBJ2-3; 11 nucleotides align to TRBD2. The CDR3 is made up of 18 amino acids. V dropped 7 bases and J dropped 5; count of bases not matched to a gene: 18. Germline V gene data show CDR1 as SGDLS and CDR2 as YYNGEE. The DNA for the CDR3 is TGTGCCAGCGGAACGGGGAGCATAGCGGGGGGGCAGAGAGATACGCAGTATTTT. This gives the protein CASGTGSIAGGQRDTQYF.

J is TRBJ1-5 and V is TRBV6-2 or TRBV6-3, with D perhaps matching TRBD1 (6 bases). Trimming pared 1 base from V and 7 bases from J, leaving 11 bases between. The germline CDR1 and CDR2 sequences are MNHEY and SVGEGT. The CDR3 consists of 14 residues. The CDR3 loop is CASSYLQGSQPQHF. In DNA, the CDR3 is TGTGCCAGCAGTTACTTGCAGGGGAGCCAGCCCCAGCATTTT.

V usage is TRBV15 and J usage is TRBJ1-6, with a possible D match to TRBD1 (5 bases). Germline CDR1 is LNHNV and CDR2 is YYDKDF (reference sequence). Trimming pared 1 base from V and 13 bases from J, leaving 14 bases between. The CDR3 is 14 amino acids. The CDR3 DNA follows: TGTGCCACCAGCAGAGGAACAGGTTTGGAGCCCCTCCACTTT. Amino acid sequence: CATSRGTGLEPLHF.

This clone was recorded once. The chain couples TRBV19 to TRBJ2-1, with D perhaps matching TRBD2 (7 bases). The germline gives CDR1 LNHDA, CDR2 SQIVND (reference sequence). CDR3 size: 14 residues. V was cut by 9 bases and J by 8 bases, with 20 bases left in between. The CDR3 sequence: CASKERPGGDEQFF. CDR3 DNA: TGTGCCAGCAAGGAGCGGCCGGGGGGCGATGAGCAGTTCTTC.

The chain recombines TRBV24-1 with TRBJ1-5; 7 positions agree with TRBD1. The V segment lost 4 bases and the J segment 7 bases; nucleotides outside the gene matches: 12. Germline lookup yields CDR1 KGHDR and CDR2 SFDVKD. This CDR3 is 16 amino acids long. The CDR3 DNA reads TGTGCCACCAGTGACCCGAGAGGGGGCAATGAACAGCCCCAGCATTTT. The encoded protein is CATSDPRGGNEQPQHF.